These 8 T cell receptor beta chains share one sample of origin, sequenced in a study of blood T cell repertoires in COVID-19. Clones were sequenced by immunoSEQ multiplex PCR, and TCRdb holds only the in-frame ones, with some missing. This sample yields about 200,000 clones, of which 86% are seen a single time; 0.75% to 0.95% belongs to the top ten. Sample: peripheral blood. The receptors stem from a woman in her seventies with acute or convalescent COVID-19.

The chain joins TRBV5-1 to TRBJ2-7; 8 bases agree with TRBD1. The CDR3 is made up of 15 amino acids. Germline CDR1 reads SGHRS; CDR2 reads YFSETQ. The V segment lost 2 bases and the J segment 6 bases; nucleotides outside the gene matches: 10. The DNA of the CDR3 is TGCGCCAGCAGCTTAAACGCGGACAGGGTAAGCGAGCAGTACTTC. As protein: CASSLNADRVSEQYF.

This chain joins TRBV2 and TRBJ2-6; weak D call: TRBD2 (6 bases). Germline V lookup: CDR1 SNHLY, CDR2 FYNNEI. The CDR3 consists of 15 residues. With 3 bases removed from V and 3 bases from J, the gap between germline ends came to 9 bases. The CDR3: CASSDAGFGANVLTF. For the CDR3, the DNA is TGTGCCAGCAGTGATGCGGGGTTTGGGGCCAACGTCCTGACTTTC.

The chain uses TRBV6-2 or TRBV6-3 and TRBJ2-2, with 7 bases fitting TRBD2. Germline assignment: CDR1 MNHEY and CDR2 SVGEGT. J lost 6 bases, V lost 5 bases, and 6 bases had no gene match. The CDR3 runs 14 residues. DNA for the CDR3: TGTGCCAGCAGTGCGGGAGTCTGGTCCGGGGAGCTGTTTTTT. It yields the protein CASSAGVWSGELFF.

The rearrangement uses TRBV3-1 (or the pseudogene TRBV3-2) and TRBJ1-3, with D perhaps matching TRBD1 (5 bases). Germline V gene data show CDR1 as LGHDT and CDR2 as YNNKEL (reference sequence). The V end was cut by 3 bases, the J end by 2 bases, with 8 bases between. This CDR3 region has 14 residues. CDR3 sequence (DNA): TGTGCCAGCAGCCAGGGGGGAACTGGAAACACCATATATTTT. This sequence encodes CASSQGGTGNTIYF.

The chain couples TRBV5-6 to TRBJ1-2; TRBD1 agrees at 7 bases. V was pared by 2 bases and J by 7 bases, with 11 bases of the junction left unmatched. This CDR3 comprises 15 residues. Germline V gene lookup returns CDR1 SGHDT and CDR2 YYEEEE. The CDR3 loop reads CASSFGDRQLSGYTF. The CDR3 DNA is TGTGCCAGCAGCTTTGGGGACAGACAGTTATCTGGCTACACCTTC.

J is TRBJ1-4 and V is TRBV5-1, with D unresolved. The germline V gene encodes CDR1 SGHRS and CDR2 YFSETQ. The CDR3 loop spans 15 amino acids. Trimming took 0 bases from V and 6 from J, leaving 12 bases between them. CDR3: CASSLDGRSYEKLFF. CDR3 in DNA: TGCGCCAGCAGCTTGGATGGCAGGTCCTATGAAAAACTGTTTTTT.

The chain uses TRBV2 and TRBJ1-4; tentative D call: TRBD1 (6 bases). Trimming stripped 4 bases from V and 8 bases from J, with 17 bases between. CDR3 size: 15 residues. Germline V gives CDR1 SNHLY, CDR2 FYNNEI. The CDR3 DNA reads TGTGCCAGCAGTGCCCTCCTGGGGGCAGAGGAAAAACTGTTTTTT. As protein: CASSALLGAEEKLFF.

This clone was counted between two and nine times. An end of the junction differs from the germline gene, which may be a read error. The chain has TRBV24-1 and TRBJ1-1; D is unclear. Germline loops: CDR1 KGHDR, CDR2 SFDVKD. This CDR3 has 15 residues. As DNA, the CDR3 is TGTGCCACCAGTGATTCCTCTCCTCAGAACGCTGAAGCTTTCTTT. Residues: CATSDSSPQNAEAFF.